One sample yielded the 19 T cell receptor beta chains listed below, sequenced in a study of patients and donors after allogeneic stem cell transplantation. TCRdb re-derived calls from the RT-PCR reads in MiXCR, one entry per CDR3 protein. The table lists about a million distinct CDR3 sequences, 15% to 20% of them singletons. The sample consisted of blood, either unsorted or a sorted T cell fraction (not recorded which). These TCRs come from a human donor who was either an allogeneic HSCT recipient or a stem cell or donor lymphocyte infusion donor (not recorded which). It is not recorded whose cells these are; they may come from a transplant donor.

This clonotype has a count of ten or more. The genes are TRBV5-1 and TRBJ2-1; TRBD1 matches at 9 bases. This CDR3 is 15 amino acids long. Germline values: CDR1 SGHRS, CDR2 YFSETQ. V was pared by 2 bases and J by 4 bases, with 4 bases of the junction left unmatched. CDR3: CASSFSGTGYNEQFF. The DNA for the CDR3 is TGCGCCAGCAGCTTTTCCGGGACAGGGTACAATGAGCAGTTCTTC.

The J gene is TRBJ1-3, the V gene TRBV7-2; D may be TRBD1 (5 bases). The CDR3 consists of 14 residues. From germline, CDR1 is SGHTA and CDR2 FQGNSA. Between the trimmed V and J ends, which lost 5 bases and 3 bases, there was a span of 11 bases. The CDR3 nucleotides read TGTGCCAGCAGCCCCTTGAGGGGTGGAAACACCATATATTTT. Protein sequence: CASSPLRGGNTIYF.

In its sample, this clonotype was seen a few times. This sequence joins TRBV10-3 and TRBJ2-3; 9 nucleotides match TRBD2. The J segment lost 3 bases and the V segment lost 5 bases, leaving 6 bases of the junction unmatched. The CDR3 sequence is 15 residues long. CDR1 is ENHRY, CDR2 SYGVKD, per germline. CDR3 nucleotides: TGTGCCATCAGTATTGGCAGCGGGGGGACAGATACGCAGTATTTT. This codes for CAISIGSGGTDTQYF.

The chain employs TRBV27 and TRBJ1-1; TRBD1 might be the D (6 bases). Germline V gene data show CDR1 as MNHEY and CDR2 as SMNVEV (reference sequence). V shed 0 bases and J shed 7 bases, with 9 bases lying between them. The CDR3 length is 13 residues. The CDR3 here is CASSLSRQVEAFF. CDR3 coding DNA: TGTGCCAGCAGTTTATCCAGACAGGTTGAAGCTTTCTTT.

The rearrangement joins TRBV25-1 to TRBJ2-7, with D unresolved. The CDR3 length is 12 residues. The germline gives CDR1 MGHDK, CDR2 SYGVNS. V lost 4 bases, J lost 12 bases, and 16 bases lay in between. In DNA form, the CDR3 reads TGTGCCAGCAGTGTGTCACCGAGTCATCGGTACTTC. The encoded protein is CASSVSPSHRYF.

The genes are TRBV5-1 and TRBJ2-7, with TRBD2 matching over 12 bases. The V and J ends lost 7 bases and 3 bases, in that order; junction bases with no gene match: 8. The CDR3 contains 15 residues. Germline loops: CDR1 SGHRS, CDR2 YFSETQ. For the CDR3, the DNA is TGCGCCAGCGCCCTAAGGACTAGCGGGAACTACGAGCAGTACTTC. Its protein is CASALRTSGNYEQYF.

This clonotype has more than one count but fewer than ten. This chain joins TRBV12-3 or TRBV12-4 and TRBJ1-2; 9 bases agree with TRBD1. This CDR3 has 18 amino acids. Trimming cost V 5 bases and J 0 bases; bases outside gene matches: 13. The CDR3 DNA reads TGTGCCAGCAGTCCAGTCCCGGGACAGGGTCTAGCTAACTATGGCTACACCTTC. Translated: CASSPVPGQGLANYGYTF.

V gene TRBV19 combines with J gene TRBJ2-7; D remains unclear. Trimming took off 0 bases at V and 0 bases at J, with 15 bases between the two ends. The CDR3 is made up of 17 amino acids. The germline CDR1 and CDR2 sequences are LNHDA and SQIVND (reference sequence). CDR3 residues: CASSIEAADGYSYEQYF. Here the CDR3 DNA reads TGTGCCAGTAGTATAGAAGCCGCGGACGGTTACTCCTACGAGCAGTACTTC.

In its sample, this clonotype was seen a few times. The chain is built from TRBV20-1 and TRBJ2-7; D gene uncertain. Trimming took 4 bases from V and 7 from J, leaving 17 bases between them. The CDR3 is 13 amino acids. Germline CDR1 is DFQATT and CDR2 is SNEGSKA (reference sequence). CDR3 sequence reads: CSANSRARDEQYF. The DNA for the CDR3 is TGCAGTGCTAATAGTAGGGCCCGCGATGAGCAGTACTTC.

This clonotype was seen a few times. The chain links TRBV4-2 to TRBJ1-4; 11 positions agree with TRBD1. CDR3 length: 18 residues. The V segment lost 0 bases and the J segment 5 bases; nucleotides outside the gene matches: 8. The germline CDR1 and CDR2 sequences are LGHNA and YNFKEQ. CDR3 loop: CASSQDRDRGFLNEKLFF. The CDR3 bases are TGTGCCAGCAGCCAAGATCGGGACAGGGGGTTCCTCAATGAAAAACTGTTTTTT.

This clonotype was observed a few times. The chain links TRBV5-1 to TRBJ2-2; the match to TRBD1 covers 9 bases. The germline V gene encodes CDR1 SGHRS and CDR2 YFSETQ. The CDR3 has 15 amino acids. The trim removed 4 bases at V and 3 bases at J, leaving 4 bases unmatched. The CDR3 DNA reads TGCGCCAGCAGCCTAGGGACAGGGCACACCGGGGAGCTGTTTTTT. The encoded protein is CASSLGTGHTGELFF.

Only a few counts were recorded for this clonotype. This chain links TRBV12-3 or TRBV12-4 with TRBJ2-7; D possibly corresponds to TRBD2 (7 bases). There are 17 residues in the CDR3. Deletions cut 6 bases from V and 0 bases from J, with 21 bases between. As DNA, the CDR3 is TGTGCCAGCAGCCGTAGCCCGCCCGGGGGGCCCTCCTACGAGCAGTACTTC. Its translation is CASSRSPPGGPSYEQYF.

J is TRBJ2-2 and V is TRBV4-3; 11 nucleotides line up with TRBD2. Germline CDR1 and CDR2: LGHNA and YSLEER. The trim removed 2 bases at V and 1 base at J, leaving 9 bases unmatched. The CDR3 covers 19 residues. The DNA of the CDR3 is TGCGCCAGCAGCCAAAGGCGACTAGCGGGGCTTATGAACACCGGGGAGCTGTTTTTT. It yields the protein CASSQRRLAGLMNTGELFF.

In DNA, the CDR3 is TGTGCCAGCAGCTTGTTAGGGGCACTCCCGTACGAGCAGTACTTC. Translation: CASSLLGALPYEQYF. The rearrangement uses TRBV5-4 and TRBJ2-7, with D maybe TRBD1 (5 bases). The CDR3 runs to 15 residues. The germline V gene has CDR1 SGHNT and CDR2 YYREEE (reference sequence). V was shortened by 1 base and J by 4 bases, with 15 bases between the two germline ends. Complete variable domain (other parts from reference TRBV5-4 and TRBJ2-7): ETGVTQSPTHLIKTRGQQVTLRCSSQSGHNTVSWYQQALGQGPQFIFQYYREEENGRGNFPPRFSGLQFPNYSSELNVNALELDDSALYLCASSLLGALPYEQYFGPGTRLTVT.

The table lists this clonotype with a few counts. V usage is TRBV5-1 and J usage is TRBJ1-1; TRBD1 might be the D (6 bases). The CDR3 contains 15 residues. Trimming took 4 bases from V and 1 from J, leaving 14 bases between them. Germline V gives CDR1 SGHRS, CDR2 YFSETQ. CDR3 DNA: TGCGCCAGCAGCACAACAGGGTTGGGGAACACTGAAGCTTTCTTT. Amino acids: CASSTTGLGNTEAFF.

There are a few counts of this clonotype. The rearrangement uses TRBV13 and TRBJ1-1; TRBD1 might be the D (5 bases). The CDR3 is 17 residues long. Germline V gives CDR1 PRHDT, CDR2 FYEKMQ (reference sequence). V dropped 0 bases and J dropped 11 bases, with 25 bases sitting between them. This CDR3 reads CASSLGGGARDLLGAFF. The CDR3 DNA reads TGTGCCAGCAGCTTAGGGGGGGGAGCGCGGGACCTTTTAGGCGCTTTCTTT.

Here the CDR3 reads CASSLATGRAGVKNIQYF. The CDR3 DNA follows: TGCGCCAGCAGCTTGGCTACCGGGAGGGCCGGGGTCAAAAACATTCAGTACTTC. The chain joins TRBV5-1 to TRBJ2-4, with 8 bases that match TRBD2. With V trimmed by 0 bases and J by 3 bases, 11 bases remained unmatched. Germline CDR1 and CDR2: SGHRS and YFSETQ. The CDR3 is made up of 18 amino acids. The complete variable domain, with remaining parts taken from reference TRBV5-1 and TRBJ2-4, reads KAGVTQTPRYLIKTRGQQVTLSCSPISGHRSVSWYQQTPGQGLQFLFEYFSETQRNKGNFPGRFSGRQFSNSRSEMNVSTLELGDSALYLCASSLATGRAGVKNIQYFGAGTRLSVL.

This clonotype was picked up a small number of times. V is TRBV6-1 and J is TRBJ2-7; the match to TRBD1 covers 8 bases. The CDR3 is made up of 15 amino acids. CDR1 is MNHNS and CDR2 is SASEGT in the germline V gene. V lost 5 bases to trimming and J lost 5 bases; unmatched junction nucleotides: 11. The CDR3 sequence: CASSRHAGGINEQYF. The CDR3 nucleotides are TGTGCCAGCAGTCGACATGCAGGGGGCATCAACGAGCAGTACTTC.

In its sample, this clonotype was seen a few times. The chain has TRBV4-1 and TRBJ2-5; D gene unclear. The germline V gene has CDR1 MGHRA and CDR2 YSYEKL. CDR3 length equals 12 residues. Deletions cut 1 base from V and 14 bases from J, with 14 bases between. The CDR3 sequence: CASSQGGRGRYF. The CDR3 region has the DNA TGCGCCAGCAGCCAAGGGGGTCGCGGTAGATACTTC.